Each of the 31 T cell receptor beta chains below was sequenced from the same sample in a study of molecular identifiers for immune sequencing clone quantification. TCRdb reprocessed the PCR reads via MiXCR and lists one record per CDR3 protein. The repertoire holds over 550,000 distinct CDR3 sequences, with 25% as singletons. Sequencing used naive CD8+ T cells from blood, with Jurkat cell RNA spiked in. Documented subset: FACS-sorted CD8+CD4-CCR7+CD45RA+ naive T cells. These receptors all come from a human donor in good health. Some libraries in this study had Jurkat cell RNA spiked in.

This clonotype was detected many times. The chain couples TRBV30 to TRBJ1-1; the D gene is possibly TRBD1 (6 bases). Germline V lookup: CDR1 GTSNPN, CDR2 SVGIG (reference sequence). The CDR3 extends over 13 amino acids. V lost 2 bases, J lost 5 bases, and 12 bases lay in between. In nucleotides, the CDR3 is TGTGCCTGGAGTTCCGGGGGCGAAACTGAAGCTTTCTTT. Translation gives CAWSSGGETEAFF. Supplemented by reference TRBV30 and TRBJ1-1, the full variable domain reads SQTIHQWPATLVQPVGSPLSLECTVEGTSNPNLYWYRQAAGRGLQLLFYSVGIGQISSEVPQNLSASRPQDRQFILSSKKLLLSDSGFYLCAWSSGGETEAFFGQGTRLTVV.

Worth noting for this clonotype: A read error may be the cause here, since a much bigger clone is one base away. The rearrangement links TRBV7-6 to TRBJ2-1, with D possibly matching TRBD1 (6 bases). Germline V gene data show CDR1 as SGHVS and CDR2 as FNYEAQ. V was pared by 5 bases and J by 3 bases, with 14 bases between. The CDR3 sequence is 15 residues long. The CDR3 DNA sequence: TGTGCCAGCAGCCCAGAGAGGGACAACTACAATGAGCAGTTCTTC. Protein product: CASSPERDNYNEQFF.

This clonotype was seen more than once but under ten times. The DNA for the CDR3 is TGTGCCAGCAGGAAGCACCCCGACAGCTACGAGCAGTACTTC. Its translation: CASRKHPDSYEQYF. V gene TRBV2 combines with J gene TRBJ2-7; possible D gene TRBD1, 5 bases. In germline, CDR1 is SNHLY, CDR2 FYNNEI. Trimming removed 6 bases from V and 3 bases from J, with 15 bases in between. This CDR3 has 14 residues.

The V call is TRBV18, the J call TRBJ2-1; D is undetermined. Germline V gene sequence: CDR1 KGHSH, CDR2 LQKENI. V was pared by 6 bases and J by 5 bases, with 17 bases between. The CDR3 loop spans 15 amino acids. CDR3 coding DNA: TGTGCCAGCTCGGACGGACCGCACCCAAACAATGAGCAGTTCTTC. Amino acids: CASSDGPHPNNEQFF.

This clonotype was counted ten times or more. The chain uses TRBV7-9 and TRBJ2-5, with D uncertain. CDR3 length: 14 residues. V was clipped by 5 bases and J by 0 bases, with 10 bases between them. Germline CDR1 is SEHNR and CDR2 is FQNEAQ (reference sequence). CDR3 residues: CASSDGKYQETQYF. The CDR3 bases are TGTGCCAGCAGCGATGGGAAATACCAAGAGACCCAGTACTTC.

This clonotype has at least ten counts. The chain has TRBV12-3 or TRBV12-4 and TRBJ2-5, with D perhaps TRBD1 (6 bases). The CDR3 has 13 residues. V was trimmed by 11 bases and J by 0 bases, leaving 13 bases between them. DNA of the CDR3: TGTGCCGTGACTTCAGGGGACCAAGAGACCCAGTACTTC. Encoded protein: CAVTSGDQETQYF.

The genes are TRBV21-1 and TRBJ2-3; TRBD1, the table's D call, was not compared with the DNA. TRBV21-1 has pseudogene status. CDR3 size: 14 residues. The CDR3 is CASRRQVPADTQYF. CDR3 sequence (DNA): TGTGCCAGCCGCCGACAGGTCCCGGCAGATACGCAGTATTTT.

The CDR3 sequence: CASSLDGGRYNEQFF. CDR3 bases: TGCGCCAGCAGCTTGGACGGGGGCCGCTACAATGAGCAGTTCTTC. The chain uses TRBV5-1 and TRBJ2-1, with D perhaps given as TRBD1 or TRBD2 (6 bases each). V lost 0 bases, J lost 3 bases, and 10 bases lay in between. Germline V CDR1 and CDR2: SGHRS, YFSETQ. This CDR3 has 15 residues. The full variable domain, with the rest looked up from reference TRBV5-1 and TRBJ2-1, is KAGVTQTPRYLIKTRGQQVTLSCSPISGHRSVSWYQQTPGQGLQFLFEYFSETQRNKGNFPGRFSGRQFSNSRSEMNVSTLELGDSALYLCASSLDGGRYNEQFFGPGTRLTVL.

The chain recombines TRBV7-2 with TRBJ2-1, with D maybe TRBD1 (6 bases). Trimming took 1 base from V and 4 from J, leaving 11 bases between them. The CDR3 consists of 15 residues. Germline V gene data show CDR1 as SGHTA and CDR2 as FQGNSA. The CDR3 nucleotides read TGTGCCAGCAGCTTAGGTGGGGGCAATTACAATGAGCAGTTCTTC. Its translation is CASSLGGGNYNEQFF.

This clonotype has at least ten counts. The CDR3 region is CSAKFSGNTIYF. CDR3 nucleotides: TGCAGCGCCAAATTCTCTGGAAACACCATATATTTT. The rearrangement joins TRBV29-1 to TRBJ1-3; D ambiguous. The V gene lost 7 bases and the J gene lost 0 bases, with 7 bases spanning the gap. Germline lookup yields CDR1 SQVTM and CDR2 ANQGSEA. The CDR3 covers 12 residues.

This clonotype was seen only a few times. The CDR3 is CATGFGDNEQFF. CDR3 nucleotide sequence: TGTGCCACGGGATTTGGGGACAATGAGCAGTTCTTC. V usage is TRBV5-4 and J usage is TRBJ2-1; perhaps TRBD2 as D (5 bases). The CDR3 spans 12 residues. V was shortened by 9 bases and J by 5 bases, with 12 bases between the two germline ends. Germline V CDR1 and CDR2: SGHNT, YYREEE (reference sequence).

As for this clonotype: The junction does not match germline at one end; this may be a read error. The chain employs TRBV12-3 or TRBV12-4 and TRBJ2-5; TRBD1 might be the D (6 bases). CDR3 length: 14 residues. The CDR3 protein is CASSHNWGQDTQYF. DNA for the CDR3: TGTGCCAGCAGCCATAACTGGGGGCAAGACACCCAGTACTTT.

This chain links TRBV7-9 with TRBJ2-1; tentative D call: TRBD1 (5 bases). Between the trimmed V and J ends, which lost 5 bases and 5 bases, there was a span of 10 bases. Germline V lookup: CDR1 SEHNR, CDR2 FQNEAQ (reference sequence). The CDR3 runs to 13 residues. The CDR3 DNA is TGTGCCAGCAGCCTAACAGGAAACAATGAGCAGTTCTTC. This encodes CASSLTGNNEQFF.

In this sample, this clonotype turned up many times. The genes are TRBV5-4 and TRBJ1-1; perhaps TRBD1 as D (5 bases). The CDR3 contains 14 residues. Trimming shortened V by 4 bases and J by 1 base, and 11 bases separated the two germline ends. The germline CDR1 and CDR2 sequences are SGHNT and YYREEE (reference sequence). The CDR3 protein is CASSQQTENTEAFF. Written as DNA, the CDR3 is TGTGCCAGCAGCCAACAGACAGAGAACACTGAAGCTTTCTTT.

This clonotype showed up many times. V gene TRBV12-3 or TRBV12-4 combines with J gene TRBJ1-1; D ambiguous. Trimming left V 6 bases short and J 4 bases short, with 12 bases between. The CDR3 sequence is 13 residues long. This chain's CDR3 is CASSLASTTEAFF. DNA of the CDR3: TGTGCCAGCAGCCTGGCGTCAACCACTGAAGCTTTCTTT.

V usage is TRBV7-3 and J usage is TRBJ2-7, with 11 positions matching TRBD2. CDR3 length equals 14 residues. The V segment lost 1 base and the J segment 6 bases; nucleotides outside the gene matches: 2. Germline lookup yields CDR1 SGHTA and CDR2 FQGTGA. The CDR3 protein is CASSLIAGGSEQYF. The DNA for the CDR3 is TGTGCCAGCAGCTTAATAGCGGGAGGGTCCGAGCAGTACTTC.

The V and J genes are TRBV27 and TRBJ2-7, with D perhaps matching TRBD1 or TRBD2 (5 bases each). The CDR3 runs to 14 residues. The germline V gene has CDR1 MNHEY and CDR2 SMNVEV (reference sequence). Trimming shortened V by 8 bases and J by 3 bases, and 17 bases separated the two germline ends. This CDR3 reads CASGDGNDFYEQYF. The CDR3 DNA reads as TGTGCCAGCGGGGACGGAAACGATTTCTACGAGCAGTACTTC.

This clonotype came up many times. This chain connects TRBV7-9 to TRBJ1-1; maybe TRBD1 (6 bases). Trimming took 4 bases from V and 5 from J, leaving 17 bases between them. CDR3 length: 15 amino acids. The germline gives CDR1 SEHNR, CDR2 FQNEAQ (reference sequence). CDR3 sequence (DNA): TGTGCCAGCAGCTCCCCTGGGCAGGGGAGGACTGAAGCTTTCTTT. Translation gives CASSSPGQGRTEAFF.

As concerns this clonotype: A much larger clone differs from this one at a single base, so this may be a read error. The CDR3 region is CASSPGGRTPEAFF. As DNA, the CDR3 is TGTGCCAGCAGCCCCGGTGGTCGGACACCCGAAGCTTTCTTT. The chain has TRBV7-6 and TRBJ1-1; tentatively, D is TRBD1 (5 bases). This CDR3 comprises 14 residues. Germline CDR1 and CDR2: SGHVS and FNYEAQ. Trimming left V 5 bases short and J 8 bases short, with 18 bases between. The full variable domain, with the rest looked up from reference TRBV7-6 and TRBJ1-1, is GAGVSQSPRYKVTKRGQDVALRCDPISGHVSLYWYRQALGQGPEFLTYFNYEAQQDKSGLPNDRFSAERPEGSISTLTIQRTEQRDSAMYRCASSPGGRTPEAFFGQGTRLTVV.

The chain recombines TRBV13 with TRBJ2-3, with TRBD2 identical over 9 bases. V lost 3 bases and J lost 4; bases outside the gene matches: 11. The germline CDR1 and CDR2 sequences are PRHDT and FYEKMQ (reference sequence). This CDR3 is built from 17 residues. Here the CDR3 reads CASSFGARLAESDTQYF. CDR3 DNA: TGTGCCAGCAGCTTTGGGGCCAGACTAGCGGAGTCAGATACGCAGTATTTT.

In regard to this clonotype: One base away lies a much larger clone, so this may be a sequencing read error. The CDR3 bases are TGTGCCAGCAGCCCACTAGCGGGAGGTGAAGATACGCAGTGTTTT. Amino acids: CASSPLAGGEDTQCF. This chain joins TRBV28 and TRBJ2-3, with TRBD2 matching over 12 bases. The CDR3 runs to 15 residues. Germline V lookup: CDR1 MDHEN, CDR2 SYDVKM.

This clonotype has a handful of counts. The J gene is TRBJ2-7, the V gene TRBV30; 7 bases map to TRBD1. Germline V lookup: CDR1 GTSNPN, CDR2 SVGIG (reference sequence). This CDR3 is built from 13 residues. V shed 2 bases and J 3 bases; nucleotides not matched to a gene: 4. This CDR3 is CAWSPGTDYEQYF. The DNA of the CDR3 is TGTGCCTGGAGTCCAGGGACAGACTACGAGCAGTACTTC.

This clonotype was picked up many times. The rearrangement joins TRBV19 to TRBJ2-7; tentative D call: TRBD1 (5 bases). Germline V gene lookup returns CDR1 LNHDA and CDR2 SQIVND (reference sequence). This CDR3 is 14 amino acids long. V dropped 3 bases and J dropped 2 bases, with 11 bases sitting between them. Here the CDR3 reads CASSIGPGTYEQYF. CDR3 in DNA: TGTGCCAGTAGTATCGGGCCAGGGACCTACGAGCAGTACTTC.

This clonotype was seen a handful of times. The V gene is TRBV11-2, the J gene TRBJ1-1, with D perhaps TRBD1 (5 bases). CDR1 SGHAT and CDR2 FQNNGV come from the germline V gene. Deletions cut 5 bases from V and 0 bases from J, with 10 bases between. The CDR3 loop spans 14 amino acids. The CDR3 nucleotides are TGTGCCAGCAGCAGGGACGCGTTGAACACTGAAGCTTTCTTT. It specifies CASSRDALNTEAFF.

This clonotype was seen many times. The rearrangement joins TRBV30 to TRBJ1-5, with D unresolved. Trimming took 2 bases from V and 6 from J, leaving 11 bases between them. Germline V gene sequence: CDR1 GTSNPN, CDR2 SVGIG (reference sequence). This CDR3 contains 13 residues. The CDR3 loop is CAWSPPGGQPQHF. The CDR3 DNA follows: TGTGCCTGGAGTCCACCAGGCGGTCAGCCCCAGCATTTT.

The rearrangement uses TRBV24-1 and TRBJ1-3, with 7 bases fitting TRBD1. The V gene's germline CDR1 is KGHDR and CDR2 SFDVKD. The trim removed 7 bases at V and 4 bases at J, leaving 3 bases unmatched. The CDR3 sequence is 13 residues long. CDR3 sequence: CATSGTEGNTIYF. In nucleotides, the CDR3 is TGTGCCACCAGCGGGACAGAGGGAAACACCATATATTTT.

As concerns this clonotype: One end of the junction is discordant with germline, which a read error may explain. V gene TRBV27 combines with J gene TRBJ1-5; no clear D. Per germline, CDR1 MNHEY and CDR2 SMNVEV (reference sequence). The CDR3 totals 14 residues. The CDR3 here is CASSLTASNKPQHF. DNA for the CDR3: TGTGCCAGCAGTCTCACAGCAAGCAATAAGCCCCAGCATTTT.

This clonotype has at least ten counts. The chain joins TRBV3-1 to TRBJ2-2; D is unresolved. In germline, CDR1 is LGHDT, CDR2 YNNKEL (reference sequence). The CDR3 extends over 14 amino acids. Trimming pared 4 bases from V and 5 bases from J, leaving 11 bases between. The CDR3 reads CASSPYEITGELFF. In DNA form, the CDR3 reads TGTGCCAGCAGCCCCTATGAGATTACCGGGGAGCTGTTTTTT.

Details on this clonotype: A read error may explain this, as a much larger clone is one base away. V and J are TRBV28 and TRBJ2-4; TRBD2 agrees at 7 bases. This CDR3 is 19 amino acids long. Germline CDR1 MDHEN, CDR2 SYDVKM. CDR3 amino acids: CASSCRGELLDLAKNIQHF. For the CDR3, the DNA is TGTGCCAGCAGTTGCCGGGGGGAGTTGCTAGATTTAGCCAAAAACATTCAGCACTTC. Full variable domain (outside the CDR3, taken from reference TRBV28 and TRBJ2-4): DVKVTQSSRYLVKRTGEKVFLECVQDMDHENMFWYRQDPGLGLRLIYFSYDVKMKEKGDIPEGYSVSREKKERFSLILESASTNQTSMYLCASSCRGELLDLAKNIQHFGAGTRLSVL.

This clonotype occurred a few times. A junction boundary mismatches the germline segment, possibly from a read error. The chain links TRBV2 to TRBJ1-1, with D maybe TRBD1 (5 bases). This CDR3 spans 16 amino acids. CDR1 and CDR2 from the germline V gene are SNHLY and FYNNEI. Here the CDR3 reads CASSEGTLNLGTEAFF. CDR3 sequence (DNA): TGTGCCAGCAGCGAAGGGACTCTTAATCTCGGGACTGAAGCTTTCTTT.

This clonotype was detected many times. This chain uses TRBV7-9 with TRBJ2-3, with a tentative D call TRBD1 (6 bases). The CDR3 has 15 amino acids. Germline V gene data show CDR1 as SEHNR and CDR2 as FQNEAQ (reference sequence). V was cut by 5 bases and J by 2 bases, with 14 bases left in between. The CDR3 reads CASSPADRNTDTQYF. Written as DNA, the CDR3 is TGTGCCAGCAGCCCAGCAGACAGGAACACAGATACGCAGTATTTT.